Following are 10 T cell receptor beta chains from one sample sequenced in a study of prognosis after radiotherapy for stage I lung cancer. Amplification of TCR beta CDR3 from genomic DNA used two-round multiplex PCR. With primers specific to each TRBV and TRBJ gene, the first-round PCR was performed. TCRdb re-derived calls from the multiplex PCR reads in MiXCR, one entry per CDR3 protein. The sample shows more than 11,000 distinct CDR3 sequences, approximately 31% of them seen only once. Sequencing used PBMCs, obtained before or after stereotactic body radiation therapy (not recorded which). The source of these receptors is a donor aged 50 or older with non-small cell lung cancer.

This clonotype was observed at least ten times. This chain uses TRBV2 with TRBJ2-4; 9 positions match TRBD2. CDR1 SNHLY and CDR2 FYNNEI come from the germline V gene. The ends lost 4 bases at V and 9 bases at J; junction bases unmatched: 10. This CDR3 spans 15 amino acids. The CDR3 nucleotides read TGTGCCAGCAGTGGCAAGACTAGCGGACTGGCCATTCAGTACTTC. Amino acid sequence: CASSGKTSGLAIQYF.

The chain has TRBV6-2 or TRBV6-3 and TRBJ2-7, with 7 nucleotides matching TRBD1. The CDR3 loop spans 11 amino acids. The V and J ends lost 7 bases and 6 bases, in that order; junction bases with no gene match: 3. Germline lookup yields CDR1 MNHEY and CDR2 SVGEGT. CDR3 residues: CASNTGVEQYF. For the CDR3, the DNA is TGTGCCAGCAATACAGGGGTCGAGCAGTACTTC.

Within the sample, this clonotype is medium-sized. This chain links TRBV27 with TRBJ2-1, with 9 bases aligning to TRBD2. Germline V gene sequence: CDR1 MNHEY, CDR2 SMNVEV (reference sequence). The CDR3 is made up of 15 amino acids. J lost 9 bases, V lost 7 bases, and 13 bases had no gene match. The CDR3 protein is CASTSQNSGRLEQFF. DNA for the CDR3: TGTGCCAGCACCAGCCAAAATAGCGGGAGACTTGAGCAGTTCTTC.

This clonotype was detected many times. The genes are TRBV18 and TRBJ2-6, with D hard to call. Per the germline V gene, CDR1 is KGHSH and CDR2 is LQKENI. The CDR3 has 15 residues. The V end was cut by 1 base, the J end by 0 bases, with 4 bases between. Here the CDR3 DNA reads TGTGCCAGCTCACCACTGAACTCTGGGGCCAACGTCCTGACTTTC. Encoded protein: CASSPLNSGANVLTF. The variable domain in full, completed from reference TRBV18 and TRBJ2-6, reads NAGVMQNPRHLVRRRGQEARLRCSPMKGHSHVYWYRQLPEEGLKFMVYLQKENIIDESGMPKERFSAEFPKEGPSILRIQQVVRGDSAAYFCASSPLNSGANVLTFGAGSRLTVL.

Many counts were recorded for this clonotype. The V gene is TRBV4-2, the J gene TRBJ2-7; 8 nucleotides match TRBD2. Germline values: CDR1 LGHNA, CDR2 YNFKEQ. The CDR3 runs 15 residues. With V trimmed by 1 base and J by 9 bases, 11 bases remained unmatched. CDR3 residues: CASSQVTSGSSRQYF. The CDR3 DNA sequence: TGTGCCAGCAGCCAAGTCACTAGCGGCTCATCCCGGCAGTACTTC.

This clonotype has ten or more counts. This may arise from a read error, as a much more abundant clone is one base away. This chain joins TRBV20-1 and TRBJ1-3; D remains ambiguous. This CDR3 spans 11 amino acids. V lost 6 bases, J lost 4 bases, and 7 bases lay in between. CDR1 is DFQATT, CDR2 SNEGSKA, per germline (reference sequence). The CDR3 region is CSAGRGNTIYF. The DNA of the CDR3 is TGCAGTGCCGGACGGGGAAACACCATATATTTT.

This clonotype is judged medium-sized. V is TRBV2 and J is TRBJ1-6; D unresolved. CDR3 length: 14 amino acids. Trimming took 5 bases from V and 7 from J, leaving 12 bases between them. CDR1 is SNHLY, CDR2 FYNNEI, per germline. CDR3 sequence reads: CASSSDSLNSPLHF. For the CDR3, the DNA is TGTGCCAGCAGTTCCGACTCATTAAATTCACCCCTCCACTTT.

In its sample, this clonotype was seen many times. The CDR3 DNA reads as TGTGCCAGGAGGAACAGGGGCTCCTACGAGCAGTACTTC. Amino acid sequence: CARRNRGSYEQYF. This chain uses TRBV6-1 with TRBJ2-7; TRBD1 matches at 7 bases. V lost 9 bases to trimming and J lost 0 bases; unmatched junction nucleotides: 5. CDR3 length equals 13 residues. The V gene's germline CDR1 is MNHNS and CDR2 SASEGT.

A word on this clonotype: A junction boundary mismatches the germline segment, possibly from a read error. J is TRBJ2-1 and V is TRBV7-3; D may be TRBD1 (5 bases). Per the germline V gene, CDR1 is SGHTA and CDR2 is FQGTGA. This CDR3 comprises 15 residues. The CDR3 region is CASSLMTVTENEQLF. The CDR3 coding sequence is TGTGCCAGCAGCTTAATGACAGTTACGGAGAATGAGCAGTTATTC.

This clonotype showed up many times. The chain links TRBV5-6 to TRBJ1-3; D unresolved. This CDR3 has 15 amino acids. Trimming stripped 0 bases from V and 0 bases from J, with 7 bases between. Germline CDR1 reads SGHDT; CDR2 reads YYEEEE. CDR3 amino acids: CASSLESYSGNTIYF. The CDR3 DNA is TGTGCCAGCAGCTTGGAGAGCTACTCTGGAAACACCATATATTTT.